Sequencing of this T cell receptor (beta chain) was carried out in a study of blood T cell repertoires in COVID-19 (dated by TCRdb to 2018 to 2020). Context from the whole study: Collaborator samples came from the United States, Italy and Spain and covered acute and convalescent phases of COVID-19. The material from the prospective study consisted of cDNA or gDNA derived from T cells, B-cell-depleted T cells, or PBMCs. The dataset comprised deeply sampled blood TCRbeta repertoires from subjects exposed to, actively infected with, or recovered from COVID-19. The repertoires were made available in a free public database intended to serve as a resource for research on the immune response to SARS-CoV-2. The samples were drawn from the first 160 participants of the ongoing ImmuneRACE study and from over a thousand subjects provided by 6 global collaborators. A de-identified subject ID, COVID-19 status, age in years and sex were almost always included in the sample metadata. HLA class I and class II types, where available, came from metadata supplied by the sample provider rather than from assay-based typing. The full study reports these points: The quantity of clinical and demographic metadata differed by source and by participant and was supplied without curation.

Collaborating institutions collected whole blood in K2EDTA tubes following their own protocols. Collaborator samples were shipped for TCRbeta analysis as frozen whole blood, isolated PBMCs, or DNA extracted from either sample type. As concerns this clone: Its antigen target is currently unknown. The input lacks base qualities; no much larger clone sits a single base away.

TCRbeta CDR3 regions were amplified from genomic DNA using the immunoSEQ Assay, a bias-controlled multiplex PCR. In the paper's pipeline: Within the assay, amplification of reference gene primers was used to estimate how many nucleated cells each sample contained. To quantify the absolute abundance of each unique TCRbeta CDR3 rearrangement, sequence reads were collapsed and filtered. For each sample, productive Simpson clonality was calculated as the square root of Simpson's diversity index over productive rearrangements. TCRdb took this table from immuneACCESS and kept in-frame rearrangements with V and J called. Such tables lack part of the clones; where checked against another copy, unresolved V genes explain under half of the gap, and the rest is unexplained. V and J calls plus clone size are reproduced from that table; the DNA served to infer D and trimming. For this sample there are 130,000 or so clones; approximately 85% appear just once. Of the sample, 4.3% falls within the top ten clones.

The junction shows trimming of 1 base on V and 15 bases on J, plus 13 bases between the germline ends. Taken from the germline V gene, the CDR1 and CDR2 loops are MDHEN and SYDVKM. The CDR3 contains 12 residues, cysteine and phenylalanine counted. The retained sequence is limited to the CDR3, 36 bases, with the frame set at the first base. This chain is built from TRBV28 and TRBJ2-1, with the D gene not clear enough to name. The clonotype originates from a human donor in a cohort sampled during active COVID-19. Sequencing was carried out using peripheral blood. The bases are TGTGCCAGCAGTTTATCACGGAGTAAATGGTTCTTC. Its amino acids are CASSLSRSKWFF.